This entry concerns a single T cell receptor beta chain. Its antigen is as yet unknown. The sample is drawn from a study of shared clonotypes between healthy human individuals. Findings of the study overall: Shared clonotypes across all four donors exceeded non-shared ones in generation probability.

CDR1 is SGHTS, CDR2 YDEGEE, per germline. This CDR3 is built from 15 residues. The ends were cut back, 3 bases at V and 5 bases at J, with 14 bases in the middle. Execution of the assay was at deep level. Across several immunoSEQ plates, the genomic DNA of each subset was split evenly. TCRdb's copy holds only in-frame clones and misses some; the assay was immunoSEQ multiplex PCR. The sample lists more than 2,000,000 clones; around nine tenths were seen once. Sequencing was done on a sample of naive CD4+ T cells sorted from blood. Stated subset: CD45RA+ positively selected. V and J are TRBV5-8 and TRBJ1-4, with D unclear. The receptor's source is a man aged 18 to 29 in good health. DNA of the CDR3: TGTGCCAGCAGCTCCCCCGATCCCGGGAATGAAAAACTGTTTTTT. It codes for CASSSPDPGNEKLFF.